This TCR beta chain is from a study of T cell responses to AZD1222 COVID-19 vaccine. Generated by immunoSEQ multiplex PCR, the TCRdb table keeps only in-frame clones and is missing some. There are about 73,000 clones in the sample; almost 90% occur only once, and over 1.2% lies in the top ten. Whole-study results and caveats: Regions left unmutated in variants are reportedly the target of nearly half of spike-specific TCRs. Receipt of two AZD1222 doses was followed by a rise in Spike-specific TCR breadth and depth.

V shed 7 bases and J shed 8 bases, with 14 bases lying between them. From germline, CDR1 is MGHDK and CDR2 SYGVNS. The CDR3 extends over 12 amino acids. Of note for this clone: The antigen is undetermined.

The sample here was peripheral blood, taken 28 days after the second AZD1222 dose. The chain employs TRBV25-1 and TRBJ1-2; a weak D match, TRBD1 (5 bases). This clonotype originated in an adult who received the AZD1222 COVID-19 vaccine. The CDR3 protein is CASTGTGGGYTF. CDR3 in DNA: TGTGCCAGCACGGGGACCGGGGGGGGCTACACCTTC.